These T cell receptor beta chains were read from a single sample in a study of metastatic and nonmetastatic thyroid tumors. Through MiXCR, TCRdb re-clonotyped the PCR reads. The table has about 40,000 clones, roughly 10% seen once. Sample: blood. The receptors were gathered from a female donor with papillary thyroid cancer or a benign thyroid nodule (not recorded which). Some clones in this sample may be carry-over from other donors' samples. Both conserved end residues are part of each CDR3. Fields, in order: D gene, J gene, V gene, clone size, CDR3 DNA, CDR3 protein. The D gene is left open where the match is weak. Size is stated for part of the rows, as once, few or many counts, or as a class when the clone is expanded.

>TRBD1|TRBJ2-5|TRBV19|many
TGTGCCAGTAGCCAAAGACAGGGGGGACGGGAGACCCAGTACTTC
CASSQRQGGRETQYF
>.|TRBJ2-7|TRBV10-3|.
TGTGCCATCAGTGAGCCGACTTTGCAAACGATGTGTGAGCAGTACTTC
CAISEPTLQTMCEQYF
>TRBD1|TRBJ2-2|TRBV12-3/TRBV12-4|many
TGTGCCAGCAGAGGGACAGGGAGGACCGGGGAGCTGTTTTTT
CASRGTGRTGELFF
>.|TRBJ2-7|TRBV20-1|many
TGCAGTGCTAGCTATAGTTATGAGCAGTACTTC
CSASYSYEQYF
>TRBD2|TRBJ2-7|TRBV9|many
TGTGCCAGCAGCGTTGGGGGGAGGGCCCCCTACGAGCAGTACTTC
CASSVGGRAPYEQYF
>TRBD1|TRBJ1-2|TRBV20-1|many
TGCAGTGTTTACTATTCACAGGGGGCGAGTGGCTACACCTTC
CSVYYSQGASGYTF
>TRBD2|TRBJ2-5|TRBV15|many
TGTGCCACCAGCAACCGGGACCTAGCGGGTGTTGAGACCCAGTACTTC
CATSNRDLAGVETQYF
>TRBD2|TRBJ2-3|TRBV5-1|many
TGCGCCAGCAGCCCCGGGACTAGCCGACTCACAGATACGCAGTATTTT
CASSPGTSRLTDTQYF
>.|TRBJ1-3|TRBV6-1|.
TGTGCCAGCAAACAACGCGGGGCCGCTGGAAACACCATATATTTT
CASKQRGAAGNTIYF
>.|TRBJ2-7|TRBV20-1|many
TGCAGTGCTAGCCGGGGTACCTCCTACGAGCAGTACTTC
CSASRGTSYEQYF
>.|TRBJ1-1|TRBV11-2|.
TGTGCCAGCCAGGAGGTACTAGGGGACACTGAAGCTTTCTTT
CASQEVLGDTEAFF
>TRBD1|TRBJ2-1|TRBV4-1|many
TGCGCCAGCAGCCACCGGGACAGGGTCGCCTACAATGAGCAGTTCTTC
CASSHRDRVAYNEQFF
>TRBD2|TRBJ2-1|TRBV6-2/TRBV6-3|many
TGTGCCAGCAGATCCCGGGACTACAAAGAGCAGTTCTTC
CASRSRDYKEQFF
>TRBD2|TRBJ2-7|TRBV6-1|many
TGTGCCAGCACCAGTTTAGCGGGAGGTTACGAGCAGTACTTC
CASTSLAGGYEQYF
>TRBD1|TRBJ1-1|TRBV19|many
TGTGCCAGTAGTATAGAGGGGCGGGGACAGGGAACTGAAGCTTTCTTT
CASSIEGRGQGTEAFF
>.|TRBJ1-2|TRBV3-1|many
TGTGCCAGCAGCCGTCTTCGCGGCAGGGCTAACTATGGCTACACCTTC
CASSRLRGRANYGYTF
>.|TRBJ2-1|TRBV24-1|few
TGTGCCACCAGTGACCCAGGGAGGTCCTACAATGAGCAGTTCTTC
CATSDPGRSYNEQFF
>TRBD2|TRBJ2-2|TRBV10-1|many
TGCGCCAGCAGTCTACTAGCGGCCGGGGAGCTGTTTTTT
CASSLLAAGELFF
>.|TRBJ2-7|TRBV20-1|many
TGCAGTGCTAGTAAAGACATTCCGGATGAGCAGTACTTC
CSASKDIPDEQYF
>.|TRBJ2-1|TRBV12-3/TRBV12-4|many
TGTGCCAGCAGTCTAGGAATTGAGCAGTTCTTC
CASSLGIEQFF
>.|TRBJ1-5|TRBV6-1|many
TGTGCCAGCAGTGTACAGGCCGGGGCGAAGGGACAGCCCCAGCATTTT
CASSVQAGAKGQPQHF
>.|TRBJ2-7|TRBV4-2|many
TGTGCCAGCAGCCTGGATATACTGGTTTCCTACGAGCAGTACTTC
CASSLDILVSYEQYF
>.|TRBJ2-7|TRBV6-2/TRBV6-3|many
TGTGCCAGCAGTTACCGACCCCCGAGGACAGCGGATAGGGAGCAGTACTTC
CASSYRPPRTADREQYF
>.|TRBJ1-1|TRBV11-2|.
.
CASSLVGNGTNTEDFF
>.|TRBJ1-4|TRBV6-1|many
TGTGCCAGCAGTGAAATTAGCTTTGAACGGGGGGAACTGTTTTTT
CASSEISFERGELFF
>TRBD1|TRBJ1-1|TRBV6-1|many
TGTGCCAGCACCCAGGGACAGGTTGAAGCTTTCTTT
CASTQGQVEAFF
>.|TRBJ1-5|TRBV28|few
TGTGCCAGCAGTTTTATCCTCCAGACCCAGAATTTT
CASSFILQTQNF
>.|TRBJ2-7|TRBV7-2|many
TGTGCCAGCAGCAACGGGCCAAACCGGGAGCAGTACTTC
CASSNGPNREQYF
>TRBD2|TRBJ2-1|TRBV6-5|.
TGTGCCAGCAGTTTTTCTAGCGGGGGGGACAATGAGCAGTTCTTC
CASSFSSGGDNEQFF
>.|TRBJ2-1|TRBV20-1|many
TGCAGTGCTAGTTTTAGGGCGGGACTTCGGTTCTTC
CSASFRAGLRFF
>.|TRBJ2-2|TRBV5-5|many
TGTGCCAGCAGCTTACTTGTGAACACCGGGGAGCTGTTTTTT
CASSLLVNTGELFF
>.|TRBJ1-1|TRBV5-1|many
TGCGCCAGCAGCCTGGGGATCCTCTTGGAGAACACTGAAGCTTTCTTT
CASSLGILLENTEAFF
>TRBD1|TRBJ1-2|TRBV5-1|many
TGCGCCAGCAGCTATACAGGGGGCGCGGCGTATGGCTACACCTTC
CASSYTGGAAYGYTF
>.|TRBJ1-2|TRBV4-3|medium-sized
TGCGCCAGCAGCCAAGACGCTCGGGAGGGGGTGTGGGGCTACACCTTC
CASSQDAREGVWGYTF
>TRBD2|TRBJ2-1|TRBV7-9|many
TGTGCCAGCAGCTTATCCCTAGCGGCCTACAATGAGCAGTTCTTC
CASSLSLAAYNEQFF
>.|TRBJ1-2|TRBV2|many
TGTGCCAGCCTAGGGATTAACTATGGCTACACCTTC
CASLGINYGYTF
>TRBD1|TRBJ1-5|TRBV28|.
TGTGCCAGCAGCTCGACAGGGGTTCAGCCCCAGCATTTT
CASSSTGVQPQHF
>.|TRBJ2-5|TRBV5-1|many
TGCGCCAGCAGCTTAGGGGGGCAAGAGACCCAGTACTTC
CASSLGGQETQYF
>TRBD1|TRBJ1-2|TRBV5-1|.
TGCGCCAGCAGCCTACGGACAGGGGGCGATTTTGGCTACACCTTC
CASSLRTGGDFGYTF
>.|TRBJ1-1|TRBV6-1|many
TGTGCCAGCAGCCCGGACAGCTCTGGTTTTGGAGCTTTCTTT
CASSPDSSGFGAFF
>TRBD2|TRBJ2-7|TRBV6-4|medium-sized
TGTGCCAGCAGTGACTCTCATCCTAGCGGGAGTTTAAACGAGCAGTACTTC
CASSDSHPSGSLNEQYF
>TRBD2|TRBJ2-3|TRBV10-1|many
TGCGCCAGCAGTGAGTTTGCGGGAGGGGGCACAGATACGCAGTATTTT
CASSEFAGGGTDTQYF
>.|TRBJ1-4|TRBV30|many
TGTGCCTGGAGTGTACTAAAGGAAAAACTGTTTTTT
CAWSVLKEKLFF
>TRBD1|TRBJ2-3|TRBV5-6|many
TGTGCCAGCAGCTGGGGGCCTTGGGACAGGCATTATGGGGATACGCAGTATTTT
CASSWGPWDRHYGDTQYF
>.|TRBJ1-3|TRBV3-1|many
TGTGCCAGCAGCCAAGAGGTTGACCACAGGGTCTCGGGAAACACCATATATTTT
CASSQEVDHRVSGNTIYF